One sample yielded the 23 T cell receptor beta chains listed below, sequenced in a study of PD-1 blockade in classical Hodgkin lymphoma. Patients all relapsed after autologous stem cell transplantation, and there was variation in brentuximab vedotin exposure. Sequencing used immunoSEQ multiplex PCR; TCRdb keeps in-frame clones, though not all of them. The sample lists roughly 97,000 clones, roughly 84% occurring once. The sequences come from peripheral blood mononuclear cells (PBMCs), collected at baseline. Source of these receptors: a human donor with classical Hodgkin lymphoma.

The chain couples TRBV2 to TRBJ2-7; D assignment may be TRBD1 or TRBD2 (6 bases each). CDR3 length: 13 amino acids. Trimming pared 1 base from V and 9 bases from J, leaving 13 bases between. The germline CDR1 and CDR2 sequences are SNHLY and FYNNEI. CDR3 coding DNA: TGTGCCAGCAGTGAAGAAGGGGGGCTCGGGCAGTACTTC. Translation gives CASSEEGGLGQYF.

The CDR3 nucleotides are TGCAGCGGCGCTCTGGGACAGGACTATGGCTACACCTTC. This translates into CSGALGQDYGYTF. The chain employs TRBV29-1 and TRBJ1-2; 8 positions agree with TRBD1. The germline gives CDR1 SQVTM, CDR2 ANQGSEA. V shed 7 bases and J 3 bases; nucleotides not matched to a gene: 7. The CDR3 has 13 residues.

This chain uses TRBV5-1 with TRBJ1-4, with 7 nucleotides matching TRBD1. Germline CDR1 SGHRS, CDR2 YFSETQ. The CDR3 sequence is 16 residues long. The V and J ends lost 3 bases and 0 bases, in that order; junction bases with no gene match: 5. The CDR3 is CASSSPDRTTNEKLFF. The DNA of the CDR3 is TGCGCCAGCAGCTCCCCGGACAGGACAACTAATGAAAAACTGTTTTTT.

The chain carries TRBV6-5 and TRBJ2-5, with D perhaps given as TRBD1 or TRBD2 (5 bases each). The germline V gene has CDR1 MNHEY and CDR2 SVGAGI. This CDR3 contains 13 residues. Trimming took 7 bases from V and 4 from J, leaving 13 bases between them. Here the CDR3 reads CASNGPGTETQYF. CDR3 bases: TGTGCCAGCAACGGTCCCGGGACAGAGACCCAGTACTTC.

V usage is TRBV30 and J usage is TRBJ1-2; a weak D match, TRBD1 (5 bases). CDR3 size: 12 residues. V lost 1 base and J lost 7, with 10 bases in between. The V gene's germline CDR1 is GTSNPN and CDR2 SVGIG (reference sequence). The CDR3 protein is CAWSEGRGGYTF. Here the CDR3 DNA reads TGTGCCTGGAGTGAGGGGCGGGGTGGCTACACCTTC.

This chain connects TRBV10-1 to TRBJ2-7, with D possibly matching TRBD1 (5 bases). The V gene lost 4 bases and the J gene lost 3 bases, with 13 bases spanning the gap. Germline-derived CDR1 and CDR2 are WNHNN and SYGVQD (reference sequence). The CDR3 has 14 residues. The CDR3 sequence: CASSARQTIYEQYF. The CDR3, as DNA: TGCGCCAGCAGTGCCCGACAGACAATCTACGAGCAGTACTTC.

The V gene is TRBV28, the J gene TRBJ2-2; D gene uncertain. Trimming removed 3 bases at V and 2 bases at J, with 7 bases between. CDR1 is MDHEN, CDR2 SYDVKM, per germline. This CDR3 has 14 residues. The CDR3 DNA reads TGTGCCAGCAGTTTCGGTGGAAACACCGGGGAGCTGTTTTTT. Amino acids: CASSFGGNTGELFF.

The V gene is TRBV28, the J gene TRBJ1-1, with TRBD1 matching 8 bases. CDR1 is MDHEN, CDR2 SYDVKM, per germline. Trimming cost V 11 bases and J 4 bases; bases outside gene matches: 6. This CDR3 region has 12 residues. The CDR3 DNA reads as TGTGCCGGGCGGACAGGGAGCACTGAAGCTTTCTTT. Its protein product is CAGRTGSTEAFF.

The J gene is TRBJ1-1, the V gene TRBV29-1, with D perhaps matching TRBD1 (5 bases). The CDR3 has 14 residues. The V and J ends lost 0 bases and 4 bases respectively, with 12 bases between them. Germline V gene sequence: CDR1 SQVTM, CDR2 ANQGSEA. Written as DNA, the CDR3 is TGCAGCGTTGAAGAGCTGGGGGTAGGCACTGAAGCTTTCTTT. Translating gives CSVEELGVGTEAFF.

J is TRBJ2-1 and V is TRBV9; D remains ambiguous. With 0 bases removed from V and 1 base from J, the gap between germline ends came to 8 bases. The CDR3 spans 15 residues. CDR1 and CDR2 from the germline V gene are SGDLS and YYNGEE. Here the CDR3 reads CASSVGWLSYNEQFF. In nucleotides, the CDR3 is TGTGCCAGCAGCGTAGGCTGGCTATCCTACAATGAGCAGTTCTTC.

The chain couples TRBV7-6 to TRBJ1-1, with D uncertain. V lost 5 bases to trimming and J lost 9 bases, with 13 bases between them. Germline CDR1 SGHVS, CDR2 FNYEAQ. The CDR3 is made up of 12 amino acids. The CDR3 DNA is TGTGCCAGCAGCATCGAAGGCAAGAAAGCTTTCTTT. Its translation: CASSIEGKKAFF.

The chain has TRBV4-2 and TRBJ2-7; TRBD1 aligns across 8 bases. V was pared by 4 bases and J by 4 bases, with 9 bases of the junction left unmatched. The germline V gene has CDR1 LGHNA and CDR2 YNFKEQ. CDR3 length: 15 residues. This CDR3 reads CASSPARGRPYEQYF. Here the CDR3 DNA reads TGTGCCAGCAGCCCGGCCAGGGGGCGTCCATACGAGCAGTACTTC.

The chain links TRBV7-6 to TRBJ2-5; perhaps TRBD2 as D (6 bases). The CDR3 length is 15 residues. Germline loops: CDR1 SGHVS, CDR2 FNYEAQ. With 1 base removed from V and 1 base from J, the gap between germline ends came to 10 bases. The chain's CDR3 is CASSLDLGGQETQYF. CDR3 DNA sequence: TGTGCCAGCAGCTTAGATTTGGGGGGCCAAGAGACCCAGTACTTC.

V usage is TRBV2 and J usage is TRBJ2-1; D is perhaps TRBD2 (6 bases). The germline CDR1 and CDR2 sequences are SNHLY and FYNNEI. Trimming stripped 0 bases from V and 9 bases from J, with 9 bases between. The CDR3 is 13 residues long. The CDR3 here is CASSEAGGGEQFF. CDR3 nucleotides: TGTGCCAGCAGTGAAGCGGGAGGCGGTGAGCAGTTCTTC.

The chain employs TRBV11-2 and TRBJ2-1, with D possibly TRBD2 on 6 matching bases. Trimming pared 2 bases from V and 7 bases from J, leaving 18 bases between. The germline V gene has CDR1 SGHAT and CDR2 FQNNGV. The CDR3 contains 16 residues. The CDR3 DNA follows: TGTGCCAGCAGCTTATTTCCCCAGGGAGGCCTTAATGAGCAGTTCTTC. Encoded protein: CASSLFPQGGLNEQFF.

The chain employs TRBV7-2 and TRBJ2-3; 11 bases map to TRBD2. CDR1 is SGHTA and CDR2 is FQGNSA in the germline V gene. V shed 4 bases and J 3 bases; nucleotides not matched to a gene: 15. The CDR3 loop spans 19 amino acids. The CDR3 nucleotides are TGTGCCAGCAGCTCGATGGGGACTAGCGGAGTTATCAGGACAGATACGCAGTATTTT. Amino acids: CASSSMGTSGVIRTDTQYF.

The chain carries TRBV5-1 and TRBJ2-7; D perhaps matches TRBD2 (5 bases). Germline V gene data show CDR1 as SGHRS and CDR2 as YFSETQ. The length of the CDR3 is 13 residues. Trimming took 0 bases from V and 4 from J, leaving 8 bases between them. The CDR3 sequence is CASSLAGNYEQYF. In DNA, the CDR3 is TGCGCCAGCAGCTTGGCCGGGAATTACGAGCAGTACTTC.

The CDR3 loop reads CASSLDQPNYGYTF. CDR3 bases: TGCGCCAGCAGCCTCGATCAGCCTAACTATGGCTACACCTTC. This chain connects TRBV5-1 to TRBJ1-2; D remains unclear. V was trimmed by 4 bases and J by 0 bases, leaving 10 bases between them. The CDR3 is 14 residues long. Germline V lookup: CDR1 SGHRS, CDR2 YFSETQ.

The J gene is TRBJ1-2, the V gene TRBV5-1, with 7 positions matching TRBD1. Germline CDR1 reads SGHRS; CDR2 reads YFSETQ. The junction had 4 bases not matched to a gene; V was cut back by 4 bases and J by 4 bases. This CDR3 region has 13 residues. CDR3 protein: CASSPGQPYGYTF. In nucleotides, the CDR3 is TGCGCCAGCAGCCCGGGACAGCCCTATGGCTACACCTTC.

The V gene is TRBV7-2, the J gene TRBJ2-1, with 8 bases identical to TRBD1. V lost 2 bases to trimming and J lost 3 bases; unmatched junction nucleotides: 3. The CDR3 is 15 amino acids. Germline V lookup: CDR1 SGHTA, CDR2 FQGNSA. The CDR3 coding sequence is TGTGCCAGCAGCTTACCAGGGGGCCTCTACAATGAGCAGTTCTTC. Translation gives CASSLPGGLYNEQFF.

The chain uses TRBV30 and TRBJ2-6; possibly TRBD2 for D (5 bases). Germline assignment: CDR1 GTSNPN and CDR2 SVGIG (reference sequence). Between the trimmed V and J ends, which lost 0 bases and 0 bases, there was a span of 9 bases. The CDR3 has 16 amino acids. CDR3 nucleotide sequence: TGTGCCTGGAGTGTACTCGGAGGCTCTGGGGCCAACGTCCTGACTTTC. This codes for CAWSVLGGSGANVLTF.

This chain uses TRBV1 with TRBJ2-1; the table's D call, TRBD2, has no DNA check behind it. TRBV1 is labeled a pseudogene. This CDR3 is built from 17 residues. The CDR3 sequence is CTSSQELAGGRYNEQFF. The CDR3 bases are TGCACCAGCAGCCAAGAATTAGCGGGAGGGAGGTACAATGAGCAGTTCTTC.

The chain links TRBV6-5 to TRBJ1-3; a weak D match, TRBD1 (5 bases). The CDR3 is made up of 14 amino acids. The germline V gene encodes CDR1 MNHEY and CDR2 SVGAGI. V was pared by 6 bases and J by 0 bases, with 9 bases between. Here the CDR3 reads CASRGLSSGNTIYF. CDR3 DNA sequence: TGTGCCAGCAGGGGACTGAGCTCTGGAAACACCATATATTTT.